This TCR beta chain was identified in a study of cytomegalovirus exposure and HLA in healthy donors. Study in general: A prior analysis found 95 million to 140 million unique TCR beta sequences from roughly 180 million T cells. Notes on the study in general: Later, an analysis showed that TCR beta chains associated with HLA were more clonally expanded than others that were equally common. Cytomegalovirus-associated status was assigned to about 170 TCR beta chains. Presence/absence results assume similar sequencing depth per donor, which may not hold.

Researchers ran the PCR with 60 Vbeta and 13 Jbeta primers. Sequenced by immunoSEQ multiplex PCR; TCRdb stores in-frame clones only, minus some. The sample records approximately 130,000 clones, around 80% being singletons. To note about this clone: Its cognate antigen is unknown.

Sequenced input: PBMCs. This clonotype originated in a man aged 50 to 59 in good health and CMV-seronegative.

CDR3 sequence: CASSLAMGAQETQYF. The CDR3 nucleotides are TGCGCCAGCAGCTTGGCCATGGGAGCCCAAGAGACCCAGTACTTC. The V gene is TRBV5-1, the J gene TRBJ2-5, with D perhaps matching TRBD2 (5 bases). Per germline, CDR1 SGHRS and CDR2 YFSETQ. V was pared by 0 bases and J by 1 base, with 10 bases between. The CDR3 sequence is 15 residues long.